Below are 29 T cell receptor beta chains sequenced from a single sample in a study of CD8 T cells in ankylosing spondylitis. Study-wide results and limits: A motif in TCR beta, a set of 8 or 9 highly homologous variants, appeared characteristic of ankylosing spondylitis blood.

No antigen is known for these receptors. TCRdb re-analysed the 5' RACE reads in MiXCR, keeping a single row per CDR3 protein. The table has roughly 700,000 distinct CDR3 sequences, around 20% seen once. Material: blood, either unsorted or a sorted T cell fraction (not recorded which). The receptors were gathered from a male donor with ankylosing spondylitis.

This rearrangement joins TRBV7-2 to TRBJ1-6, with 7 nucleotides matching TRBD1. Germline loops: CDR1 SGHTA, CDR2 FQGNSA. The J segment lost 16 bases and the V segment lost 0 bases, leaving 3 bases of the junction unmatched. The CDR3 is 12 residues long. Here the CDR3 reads CASSLAQGRLHF. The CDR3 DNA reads TGTGCCAGCAGCTTAGCACAGGGGAGGCTCCACTTT.

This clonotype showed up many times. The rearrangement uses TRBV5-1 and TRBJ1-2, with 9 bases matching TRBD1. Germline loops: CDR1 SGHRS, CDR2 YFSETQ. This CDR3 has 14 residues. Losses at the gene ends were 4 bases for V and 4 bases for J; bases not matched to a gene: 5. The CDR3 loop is CASSRDREGYGYTF. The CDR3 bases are TGCGCCAGCAGCAGGGACAGGGAAGGCTATGGCTACACCTTC.

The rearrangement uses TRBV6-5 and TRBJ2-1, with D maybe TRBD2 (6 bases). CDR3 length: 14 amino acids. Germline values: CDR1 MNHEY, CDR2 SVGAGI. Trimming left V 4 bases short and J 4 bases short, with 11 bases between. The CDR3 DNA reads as TGTGCCAGCAGTTCCCCGACTAGGTACAATGAGCAGTTCTTC. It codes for CASSSPTRYNEQFF.

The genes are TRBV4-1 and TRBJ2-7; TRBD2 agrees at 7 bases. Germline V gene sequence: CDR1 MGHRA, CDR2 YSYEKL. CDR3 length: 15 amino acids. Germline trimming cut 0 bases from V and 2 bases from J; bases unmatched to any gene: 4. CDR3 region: CASSQDLAVAYEQYF. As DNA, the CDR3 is TGCGCCAGCAGCCAAGATCTAGCGGTAGCCTACGAGCAGTACTTC.

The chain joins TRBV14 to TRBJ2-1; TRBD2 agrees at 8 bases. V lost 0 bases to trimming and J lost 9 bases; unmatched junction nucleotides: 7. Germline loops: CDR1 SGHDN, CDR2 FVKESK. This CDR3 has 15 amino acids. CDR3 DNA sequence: TGTGCCAGCAGCCAAGAGTACGGGAGGGTAGCTGAGCAGTTCTTC. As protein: CASSQEYGRVAEQFF.

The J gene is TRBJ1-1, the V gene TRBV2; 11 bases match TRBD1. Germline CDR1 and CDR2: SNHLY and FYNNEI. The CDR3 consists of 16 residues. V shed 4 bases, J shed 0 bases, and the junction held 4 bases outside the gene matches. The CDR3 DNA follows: TGTGCCAGCAGTGCCGGGACAGGGGGTCTGAACACTGAAGCTTTCTTT. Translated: CASSAGTGGLNTEAFF.

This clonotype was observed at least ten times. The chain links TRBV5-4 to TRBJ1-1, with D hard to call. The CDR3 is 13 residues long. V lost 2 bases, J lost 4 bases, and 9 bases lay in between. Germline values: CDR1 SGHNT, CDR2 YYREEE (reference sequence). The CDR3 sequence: CASSFVGSTEAFF. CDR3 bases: TGTGCCAGCAGCTTTGTAGGAAGCACTGAAGCTTTCTTT.

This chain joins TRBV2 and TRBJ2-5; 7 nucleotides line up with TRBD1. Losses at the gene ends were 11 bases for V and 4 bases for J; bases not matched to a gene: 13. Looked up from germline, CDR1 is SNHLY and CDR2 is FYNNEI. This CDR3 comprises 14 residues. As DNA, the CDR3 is TGTGCCGGTTACAAAGGGCCAGGGGGAGAGACCCAGTACTTC. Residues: CAGYKGPGGETQYF.

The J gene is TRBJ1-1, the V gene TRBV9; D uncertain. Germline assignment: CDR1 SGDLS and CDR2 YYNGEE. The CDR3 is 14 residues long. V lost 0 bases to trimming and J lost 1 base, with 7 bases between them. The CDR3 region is CASSVELSNTEAFF. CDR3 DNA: TGTGCCAGCAGCGTAGAGCTATCGAACACTGAAGCTTTCTTT. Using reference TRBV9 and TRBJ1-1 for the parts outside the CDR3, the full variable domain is DSGVTQTPKHLITATGQRVTLRCSPRSGDLSVYWYQQSLDQGLQFLIQYYNGEERAKGNILERFSAQQFPDLHSELNLSSLELGDSALYFCASSVELSNTEAFFGQGTRLTVV.

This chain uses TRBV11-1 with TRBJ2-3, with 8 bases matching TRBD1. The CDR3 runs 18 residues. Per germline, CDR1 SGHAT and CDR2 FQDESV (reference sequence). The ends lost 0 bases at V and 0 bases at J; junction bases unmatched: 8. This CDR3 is CASSLAPGQGISTDTQYF. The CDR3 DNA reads TGTGCCAGCAGCTTAGCCCCCGGACAGGGCATTAGCACAGATACGCAGTATTTT.

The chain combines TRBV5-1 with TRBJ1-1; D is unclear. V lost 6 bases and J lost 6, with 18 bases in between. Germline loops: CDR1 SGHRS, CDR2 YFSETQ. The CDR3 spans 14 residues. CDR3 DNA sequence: TGCGCCAGCACCCCGGGGAGGAACATCGCTGAAGCTTTCTTT. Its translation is CASTPGRNIAEAFF.

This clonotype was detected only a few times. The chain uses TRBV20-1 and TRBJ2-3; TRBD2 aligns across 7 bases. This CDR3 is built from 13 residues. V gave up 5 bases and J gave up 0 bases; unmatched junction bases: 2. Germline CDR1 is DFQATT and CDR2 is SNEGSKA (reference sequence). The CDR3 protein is CSAYSGSTDTQYF. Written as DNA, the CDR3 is TGCAGTGCTTATAGCGGGAGCACAGATACGCAGTATTTT.

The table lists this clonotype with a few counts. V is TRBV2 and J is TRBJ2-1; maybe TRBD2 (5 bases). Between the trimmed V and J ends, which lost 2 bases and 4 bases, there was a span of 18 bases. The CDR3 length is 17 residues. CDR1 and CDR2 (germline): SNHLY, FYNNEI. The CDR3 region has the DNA TGTGCCAGCAGTGAACTGGAGAGGGCAAGACGGTACAATGAGCAGTTCTTC. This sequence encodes CASSELERARRYNEQFF.

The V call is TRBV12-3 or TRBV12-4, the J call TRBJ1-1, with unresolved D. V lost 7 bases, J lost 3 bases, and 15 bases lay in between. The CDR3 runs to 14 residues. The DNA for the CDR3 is TGTGCCAGCACTCAAAGGTGGTTCGACACTGAAGCTTTCTTT. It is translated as CASTQRWFDTEAFF.

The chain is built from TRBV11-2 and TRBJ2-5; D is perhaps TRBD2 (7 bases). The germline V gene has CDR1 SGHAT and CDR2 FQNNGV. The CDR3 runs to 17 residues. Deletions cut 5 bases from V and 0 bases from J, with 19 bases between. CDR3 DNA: TGTGCCAGCAGCCCGCCGGGGGCGGGAGCGTACCAAGAGACCCAGTACTTC. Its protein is CASSPPGAGAYQETQYF.

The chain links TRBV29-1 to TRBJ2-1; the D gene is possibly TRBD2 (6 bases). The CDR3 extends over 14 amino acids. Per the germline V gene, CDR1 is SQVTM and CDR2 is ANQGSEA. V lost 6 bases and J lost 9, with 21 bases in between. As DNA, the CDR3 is TGCAGCGTCCCCGGGGCGGGAAGTTTCGGTGAGCAGTTCTTC. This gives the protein CSVPGAGSFGEQFF.

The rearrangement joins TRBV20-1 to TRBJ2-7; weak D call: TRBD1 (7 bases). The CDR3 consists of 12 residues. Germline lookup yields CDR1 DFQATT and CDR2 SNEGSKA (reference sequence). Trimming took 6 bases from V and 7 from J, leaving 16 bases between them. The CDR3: CSASGGSLEQYF. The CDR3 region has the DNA TGCAGTGCCTCAGGGGGGTCCCTGGAGCAGTACTTC.

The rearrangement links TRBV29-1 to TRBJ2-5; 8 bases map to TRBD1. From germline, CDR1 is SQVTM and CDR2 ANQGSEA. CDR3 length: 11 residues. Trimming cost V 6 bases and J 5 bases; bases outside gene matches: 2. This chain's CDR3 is CSVGQAETQYF. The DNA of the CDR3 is TGCAGCGTGGGACAGGCGGAGACCCAGTACTTC.

The DNA for the CDR3 is TGTGCCAGCAGCTTACTGCTCCCTAGCGGAAACAATGAGCAGTTCTTC. Protein: CASSLLLPSGNNEQFF. V usage is TRBV7-8 and J usage is TRBJ2-1; 7 nucleotides match TRBD2. This CDR3 has 16 residues. Germline trimming cut 2 bases from V and 5 bases from J; bases unmatched to any gene: 9. Germline values: CDR1 SGHVS, CDR2 FQNEAQ. Full variable domain (missing parts from reference TRBV7-8 and TRBJ2-1): GAGVSQSPRYKVAKRGQDVALRCDPISGHVSLFWYQQALGQGPEFLTYFQNEAQLDKSGLPSDRFFAERPEGSVSTLKIQRTQQEDSAVYLCASSLLLPSGNNEQFFGPGTRLTVL.

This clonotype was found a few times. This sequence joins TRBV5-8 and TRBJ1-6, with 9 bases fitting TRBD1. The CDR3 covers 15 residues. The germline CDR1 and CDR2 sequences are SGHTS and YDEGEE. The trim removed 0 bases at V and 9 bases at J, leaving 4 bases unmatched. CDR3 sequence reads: CASSLGDRVASPLHF. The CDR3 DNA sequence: TGTGCCAGCAGCTTGGGGGACAGGGTTGCTTCACCCCTCCACTTT.

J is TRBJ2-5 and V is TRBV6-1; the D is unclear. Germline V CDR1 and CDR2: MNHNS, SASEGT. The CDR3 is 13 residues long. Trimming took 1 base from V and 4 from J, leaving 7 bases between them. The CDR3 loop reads CASSEGSRETQYF. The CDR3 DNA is TGTGCCAGCAGTGAAGGGAGTCGAGAGACCCAGTACTTC.

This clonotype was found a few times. The CDR3 spells CASNTPGTGAYYNEQFF. Here the CDR3 DNA reads TGTGCCAGCAATACTCCCGGGACAGGGGCCTACTACAATGAGCAGTTCTTC. The chain recombines TRBV28 with TRBJ2-1, with TRBD1 matching 10 bases. The germline V gene encodes CDR1 MDHEN and CDR2 SYDVKM. The CDR3 has 17 amino acids. With 7 bases clipped from V and 3 bases from J, the junction kept 12 bases outside the gene matches.

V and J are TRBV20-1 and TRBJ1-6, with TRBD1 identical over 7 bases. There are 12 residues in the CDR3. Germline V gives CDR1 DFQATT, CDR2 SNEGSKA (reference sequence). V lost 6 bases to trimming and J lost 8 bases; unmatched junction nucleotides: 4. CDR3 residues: CSAGQADSPLHF. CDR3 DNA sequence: TGCAGTGCCGGACAGGCGGATTCACCCCTCCACTTT.

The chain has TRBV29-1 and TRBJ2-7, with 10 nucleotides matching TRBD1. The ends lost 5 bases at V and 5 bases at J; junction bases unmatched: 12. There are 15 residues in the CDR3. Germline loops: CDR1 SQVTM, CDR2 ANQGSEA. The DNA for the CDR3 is TGCAGCGTTACCCCCCTGGGACAGGGGTTGGACGAGCAGTACTTC. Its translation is CSVTPLGQGLDEQYF.

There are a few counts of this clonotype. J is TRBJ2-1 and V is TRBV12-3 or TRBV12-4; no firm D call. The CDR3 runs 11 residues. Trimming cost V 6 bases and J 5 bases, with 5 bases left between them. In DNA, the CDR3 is TGTGCCAGCAGACTCCACAATGAGCAGTTCTTC. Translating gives CASRLHNEQFF.

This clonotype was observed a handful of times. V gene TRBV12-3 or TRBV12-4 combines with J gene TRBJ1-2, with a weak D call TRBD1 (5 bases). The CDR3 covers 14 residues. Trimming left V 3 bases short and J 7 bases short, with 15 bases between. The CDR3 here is CASSFFQGGSGYTF. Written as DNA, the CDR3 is TGTGCCAGCAGTTTCTTCCAGGGCGGGTCTGGCTACACCTTC.

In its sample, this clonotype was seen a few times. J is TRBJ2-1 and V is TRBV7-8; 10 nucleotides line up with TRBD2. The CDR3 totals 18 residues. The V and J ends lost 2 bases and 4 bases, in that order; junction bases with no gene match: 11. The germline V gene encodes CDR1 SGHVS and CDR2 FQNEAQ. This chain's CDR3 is CASSLPTLAGGTYNEQFF. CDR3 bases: TGTGCCAGCAGCTTACCCACCTTAGCGGGGGGAACTTACAATGAGCAGTTCTTC.

CDR3 coding DNA: TGCGCCAGCAGCCAAGATTATCAATCGGGGGGCCCTGTGGAGTACTTC. It translates to CASSQDYQSGGPVEYF. The chain recombines TRBV4-3 with TRBJ2-7; TRBD2 might be the D (7 bases). Per the germline V gene, CDR1 is LGHNA and CDR2 is YSLEER. The CDR3 sequence is 16 residues long. V shed 0 bases and J shed 11 bases, with 23 bases lying between them.

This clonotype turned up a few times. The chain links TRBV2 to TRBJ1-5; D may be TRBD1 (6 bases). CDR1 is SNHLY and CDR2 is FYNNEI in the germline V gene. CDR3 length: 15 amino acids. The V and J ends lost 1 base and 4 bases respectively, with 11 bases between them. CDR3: CASSEDIRGNQPQHF. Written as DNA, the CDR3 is TGTGCCAGCAGTGAAGATATTAGGGGGAATCAGCCCCAGCATTTT.